The entry that follows covers one TCR beta chain sequence. This record belongs to a study of cytomegalovirus exposure and HLA in healthy donors. The CDR3 length is 15 residues. Germline loops: CDR1 MNHEY, CDR2 SMNVEV (reference sequence). The V gene lost 5 bases and the J gene lost 3 bases, with 15 bases spanning the gap. Primers included in the PCR were 60 Vbeta and 13 Jbeta primers. The method was immunoSEQ multiplex PCR; TCRdb's version includes in-frame clones alone and lacks a portion of them. Of about 200,000 clones detected, over 75% appear once; the ten largest clones hold 2% to 2.5%. The clonotype originates from a woman between 50 and 59 years old in good health and CMV-seronegative. Sequenced input: PBMCs. The chain combines TRBV27 with TRBJ2-3; weak D call: TRBD1 (7 bases). The CDR3 here is CASSPRTGGTDTQYF. In nucleotides, the CDR3 is TGTGCCAGCAGTCCAAGGACAGGAGGGACAGATACGCAGTATTTT.